This TCR beta chain was recorded in a study of post-analysis software for immune sequencing data. In the study overall: The disease courses covered relapsing-remitting, secondary progressive and progressive-relapsing multiple sclerosis.

Each TCR beta cDNA library carried unique molecular identifiers. T cells, 1 to 10 million of them, yielded a few hundred thousand cDNA molecules. TCRdb re-called the PCR reads with MiXCR, one entry per CDR3 protein. The profile shows 750,000 to 950,000 distinct CDR3 sequences, around 50% of them singletons. Study-level points and caveats: Pronounced co-clustering by F measure was evident among identically batched samples. There was significantly lower normalized Chao1 diversity in multiple sclerosis patients than in controls.

On this clonotype: The antigen is not known.

The receptor was isolated from a girl aged 5 to 17 with multiple sclerosis. Material: blood.

The CDR3 sequence is CASSHSNPNQPQHF. CDR3 DNA sequence: TGTGCCAGCAGCCATTCAAACCCCAATCAGCCCCAGCATTTT. V usage is TRBV3-1 and J usage is TRBJ1-5, with D uncertain. The germline V gene has CDR1 LGHDT and CDR2 YNNKEL (reference sequence). The length of the CDR3 is 14 residues. Deletions cut 3 bases from V and 3 bases from J, with 9 bases between. The full variable domain, in which reference TRBV3-1 and TRBJ1-5 provide the parts outside the CDR3, is DTAVSQTPKYLVTQMGNDKSIKCEQNLGHDTMYWYKQDSKKFLKIMFSYNNKELIINETVPNRFSPKSPDKAHLNLHINSLELGDSAVYFCASSHSNPNQPQHFGDGTRLSIL.